These T cell receptor beta chains were read from a single sample in a study of T cell responses to AZD1222 COVID-19 vaccine. Generated by immunoSEQ multiplex PCR, the TCRdb table keeps only in-frame clones and is missing some. The sample has over 85,000 clones; roughly 92% are singletons. The source was peripheral blood, collected 28 days after the second AZD1222 dose. Source of these receptors: an adult who received the AZD1222 COVID-19 vaccine. Each CDR3 is given with its conserved first and last residue. The D gene is left open where the match is weak. Clone size is given for some rows only: seen once, a few or many times, or a class if the clone is expanded.

v_gene	d_gene	abundance	j_gene	CDR3aa	CDR3nt
TRBV27	-	few	TRBJ1-3	CASSLNGGHRNTIYF	TGTGCCAGCAGTTTAAACGGGGGGCATCGAAACACCATATATTTT
TRBV28	-	-	TRBJ1-1	CASGGIMNTEAFF	TGTGCCAGCGGGGGGATTATGAACACTGAAGCTTTCTTT
TRBV6-1	-	-	TRBJ1-5	CASSAGAGGSNQPQHF	TGTGCCAGCAGTGCGGGGGCCGGGGGGAGCAATCAGCCCCAGCATTTT
TRBV5-4	TRBD1	once	TRBJ2-5	CASNDRGEETQYF	TGTGCCAGCAACGACAGGGGAGAAGAGACCCAGTACTTC
TRBV5-1	TRBD1	-	TRBJ2-3	CASSSVTGGAGTDTQYF	TGCGCCAGCAGCTCGGTAACAGGGGGCGCCGGCACAGATACGCAGTATTTT
TRBV5-4	TRBD2	-	TRBJ2-5	CASSVGLVETQYF	TGTGCCAGCAGCGTCGGACTAGTTGAGACCCAGTACTTC
TRBV10-2	-	-	TRBJ1-4	CASSEGRSHEKLFF	TGCGCCAGCAGTGAGGGGCGGTCCCATGAAAAACTGTTTTTT
TRBV6-2/TRBV6-3	TRBD1	-	TRBJ2-7	CASSRQGAIVEQYF	TGTGCCAGCAGCAGACAGGGGGCAATAGTCGAGCAGTACTTC
TRBV29-1	-	-	TRBJ1-2	CSVDIDTAYGYTF	TGCAGCGTTGATATAGATACGGCCTATGGCTACACCTTC
TRBV13	TRBD1	-	TRBJ2-3	CASSLGQGGYSTDTQYF	TGTGCCAGCAGCTTAGGCCAAGGGGGCTATAGCACAGATACGCAGTATTTT
TRBV4-3	-	once	TRBJ2-3	CASSQDLQGPATQYF	TGCGCCAGCAGCCAAGACTTACAGGGCCCAGCTACGCAGTATTTT